Each of the 14 T cell receptor beta chains below was sequenced from the same sample in a study of post-analysis software for immune sequencing data. Study-wide findings and caveats: Five TRBV segments appeared more often in patients than in controls, and TRBV5-6, TRBV5-1 and TRBV20-1 were among these.

Carried by the TCR beta cDNA libraries were unique molecular identifiers. TCRdb recomputed calls from the PCR reads with MiXCR, one row per CDR3 protein. The sample has about 800,000 distinct CDR3 sequences, 25% to 30% seen once; the top ten hold roughly 0.53%. The antigens for these receptors are not known. Source material: blood. Every receptor here comes from a girl aged 5 to 17 with multiple sclerosis.

The chain uses TRBV3-1 and TRBJ2-1, with 11 bases fitting TRBD1. Germline values: CDR1 LGHDT, CDR2 YNNKEL (reference sequence). The CDR3 spans 17 residues. The ends lost 3 bases at V and 5 bases at J; junction bases unmatched: 9. CDR3 amino acids: CASSHLRTGGAHNEQFF. In DNA form, the CDR3 reads TGTGCCAGCAGCCACTTACGGACAGGGGGCGCCCACAATGAGCAGTTCTTC.

This clonotype came up a few times. The genes are TRBV12-3 or TRBV12-4 and TRBJ2-3, with D unclear. This CDR3 contains 14 residues. The V end was cut by 5 bases, the J end by 2 bases, with 11 bases between. The CDR3: CASSPVGLTDTQYF. CDR3 nucleotides: TGTGCCAGCAGTCCCGTGGGCCTCACAGATACGCAGTATTTT.

V and J are TRBV27 and TRBJ2-1, with unresolved D. Germline lookup yields CDR1 MNHEY and CDR2 SMNVEV (reference sequence). V gave up 5 bases and J gave up 9 bases, with 11 bases separating them. CDR3 length equals 12 residues. The CDR3 nucleotides are TGTGCCAGCAGTCGCCCGGGCGGTGAGCAGTTCTTC. Translating gives CASSRPGGEQFF.

This clonotype was counted a single time. The rearrangement joins TRBV20-1 to TRBJ1-5; TRBD1 might be the D (5 bases). The germline CDR1 and CDR2 sequences are DFQATT and SNEGSKA (reference sequence). There are 14 residues in the CDR3. Trimming took 0 bases from V and 9 from J, leaving 15 bases between them. The CDR3 bases are TGCAGTGCTAGAGATCGTCAGGGAGAGAGGCCCCAGCATTTT. It yields the protein CSARDRQGERPQHF.

V gene TRBV25-1 combines with J gene TRBJ2-1; D perhaps matches TRBD1 (5 bases). Germline CDR1 reads MGHDK; CDR2 reads SYGVNS. Trimming took off 1 base at V and 1 base at J, with 8 bases between the two ends. This CDR3 is 15 amino acids long. The CDR3 here is CASSELRGSYNEQFF. The CDR3 DNA sequence: TGTGCCAGCAGTGAATTAAGGGGATCCTACAATGAGCAGTTCTTC.

This clonotype was picked up a small number of times. This chain links TRBV6-5 with TRBJ1-2, with unresolved D. Germline V CDR1 and CDR2: MNHEY, SVGAGI. The CDR3 has 14 residues. Trimming took off 0 bases at V and 4 bases at J, with 9 bases between the two ends. CDR3 amino acids: CASSYSPDFYGYTF. In DNA, the CDR3 is TGTGCCAGCAGTTACTCTCCGGATTTCTATGGCTACACCTTC.

This clonotype was seen many times. The chain is built from TRBV7-2 and TRBJ2-7, with 15 bases aligning to TRBD2. The trim removed 5 bases at V and 2 bases at J, leaving 7 bases unmatched. The CDR3 runs to 17 residues. Germline V gene data show CDR1 as SGHTA and CDR2 as FQGNSA. Here the CDR3 reads CASSAGTSGRSPYEQYF. CDR3 nucleotides: TGTGCCAGCAGCGCCGGGACTAGCGGGAGGTCACCCTACGAGCAGTACTTC. Full variable domain (remainder filled in from reference TRBV7-2 and TRBJ2-7): GAGVSQSPSNKVTEKGKDVELRCDPISGHTALYWYRQSLGQGLEFLIYFQGNSAPDKSGLPSDRFSAERTGGSVSTLTIQRTQQEDSAVYLCASSAGTSGRSPYEQYFGPGTRLTVT.

This clonotype was seen a handful of times. The chain carries TRBV9 and TRBJ2-1; D not resolved. The CDR3 consists of 14 residues. Germline V lookup: CDR1 SGDLS, CDR2 YYNGEE. Trimming took off 0 bases at V and 7 bases at J, with 11 bases between the two ends. The CDR3 nucleotides are TGTGCCAGCAGCGTAGGTCCCCTACAAAATGAGCAGTTCTTC. It yields the protein CASSVGPLQNEQFF.

The rearrangement joins TRBV19 to TRBJ1-5, with D possibly being TRBD1 (6 bases). The CDR3 sequence is 13 residues long. Germline V gene sequence: CDR1 LNHDA, CDR2 SQIVND (reference sequence). Deletions cut 7 bases from V and 7 bases from J, with 14 bases between. The chain's CDR3 is CASNTGMGQPQHF. CDR3 nucleotide sequence: TGTGCCAGTAATACAGGGATGGGACAGCCCCAGCATTTT.

In its sample, this clonotype was seen many times. The rearrangement joins TRBV5-1 to TRBJ1-6; D may be TRBD1 (5 bases). Between the trimmed V and J ends, which lost 3 bases and 5 bases, there was a span of 6 bases. There are 13 residues in the CDR3. CDR1 and CDR2 from the germline V gene are SGHRS and YFSETQ. This CDR3 reads CASSSRDNSPLHF. The CDR3 DNA reads TGCGCCAGCAGCTCCAGGGATAATTCACCCCTCCACTTT.

The chain links TRBV12-3 or TRBV12-4 to TRBJ2-7, with D unclear. The V and J ends lost 9 bases and 7 bases respectively, with 19 bases between them. The CDR3 length is 13 residues. The CDR3 nucleotides read TGTGCCAGTAGAGACACGGACCGGTGGGAGCAGTACTTC. As protein: CASRDTDRWEQYF.

V and J are TRBV6-6 and TRBJ1-1; possibly TRBD1 for D (5 bases). Germline V gene lookup returns CDR1 MNHNY and CDR2 SVGAGI (reference sequence). The ends were cut back, 7 bases at V and 3 bases at J, with 15 bases in the middle. CDR3 length equals 14 residues. The CDR3 sequence is CASTEPGGYTEAFF. CDR3 DNA sequence: TGTGCCAGCACCGAACCGGGGGGTTACACTGAAGCTTTCTTT.

This clonotype was recorded a few times. V usage is TRBV3-1 and J usage is TRBJ2-5; the D gene is possibly TRBD1 (6 bases). Trimming left V 2 bases short and J 5 bases short, with 12 bases between. The CDR3 length is 14 residues. The germline V gene has CDR1 LGHDT and CDR2 YNNKEL (reference sequence). This CDR3 reads CASSQFAGVETQYF. The CDR3 region has the DNA TGTGCCAGCAGCCAATTTGCAGGGGTGGAGACCCAGTACTTC.

This clonotype was counted between two and nine times. The V call is TRBV20-1, the J call TRBJ2-7; 15 bases line up with TRBD2. The CDR3 sequence is 17 residues long. V shed 0 bases and J 7 bases; nucleotides not matched to a gene: 10. From germline, CDR1 is DFQATT and CDR2 SNEGSKA (reference sequence). CDR3 in amino acids: CSAREYSGLAGGLEQYF. The CDR3 DNA sequence: TGCAGTGCTAGAGAATATTCGGGACTAGCGGGAGGATTGGAGCAGTACTTC.